A single sample gave rise to the 23 T cell receptor beta chains below, sequenced in a study of T-cell reconstitution after alpha-beta-depleted transplantation in children. Unique molecular identifiers were incorporated into the prepared TCRbeta library. Using its own MiXCR run on the PCR reads, TCRdb lists one record per CDR3 protein. The table records about 980,000 distinct CDR3 sequences, 25% to 30% of them present only once. Specimen: PBMCs, mostly from graft donor cells, collected 360 days after TCRalphabeta/CD19-depleted stem cell transplant. These receptors originate from a boy under two years old who had a stem cell transplant for SCID, so the T cells may come from the graft donor.

The CDR3 sequence: CSVEGRPYGEQFF. As DNA, the CDR3 is TGCAGCGTTGAAGGGAGGCCTTATGGTGAGCAGTTCTTC. The V gene is TRBV29-1, the J gene TRBJ2-1, with a weak D call TRBD2 (5 bases). The V end lost 1 base, the J end lost 9 bases, and 13 bases lay between the germline ends. Germline CDR1 is SQVTM and CDR2 is ANQGSEA. There are 13 residues in the CDR3.

This clonotype has just a few counts. The chain couples TRBV29-1 to TRBJ1-5; D perhaps matches TRBD1 (5 bases). Trimming took 7 bases from V and 4 from J, leaving 14 bases between them. Germline V CDR1 and CDR2: SQVTM, ANQGSEA. CDR3 size: 13 residues. This CDR3 reads CSAGHYPNQPQHF. CDR3 DNA sequence: TGCAGCGCAGGACACTACCCTAATCAGCCCCAGCATTTT.

The chain links TRBV7-2 to TRBJ2-3, with D perhaps TRBD2 (7 bases). The germline V and J ends were trimmed by 6 bases and 4 bases, with 14 bases remaining between them. Germline assignment: CDR1 SGHTA and CDR2 FQGNSA. The CDR3 has 14 amino acids. In DNA form, the CDR3 reads TGTGCCAGCAGACGGGGGGCTGGGGCAGATACGCAGTATTTT. Translating it yields CASRRGAGADTQYF.

Only one count was recorded for this clonotype. The V call is TRBV29-1, the J call TRBJ2-7, with D possibly TRBD1 on 5 matching bases. CDR1 is SQVTM and CDR2 is ANQGSEA in the germline V gene. The V end was cut by 4 bases, the J end by 3 bases, with 13 bases between. CDR3 length: 13 amino acids. DNA for the CDR3: TGCAGCGTTGCCCTGTGGCAGGGCTACGAGCAGTACTTC. This encodes CSVALWQGYEQYF.

This clonotype has a handful of counts. This sequence joins TRBV3-1 and TRBJ2-6, with 7 bases aligning to TRBD1. V trimming: 7 bases; J trimming: 0 bases; junction bases outside the gene matches: 9. The CDR3 runs to 17 residues. The germline CDR1 and CDR2 sequences are LGHDT and YNNKEL (reference sequence). CDR3 DNA sequence: TGTGCCAGCACCCCGGACAGGCCTGTCTCTGGGGCCAACGTCCTGACTTTC. This gives the protein CASTPDRPVSGANVLTF. The whole variable domain, filled in from reference TRBV3-1 and TRBJ2-6, reads DTAVSQTPKYLVTQMGNDKSIKCEQNLGHDTMYWYKQDSKKFLKIMFSYNNKELIINETVPNRFSPKSPDKAHLNLHINSLELGDSAVYFCASTPDRPVSGANVLTFGAGSRLTVL.

The V gene is TRBV10-3, the J gene TRBJ2-7; no definite D call. The CDR3 contains 13 residues. Germline CDR1 and CDR2: ENHRY and SYGVKD. Between the trimmed V and J ends, which lost 0 bases and 2 bases, there was a span of 5 bases. CDR3 amino acids: CAISESGPYEQYF. The CDR3 nucleotides read TGTGCCATCAGTGAGTCCGGGCCCTACGAGCAGTACTTC.

The V call is TRBV5-1, the J call TRBJ2-7; maybe TRBD1 (6 bases). The CDR3 covers 17 residues. V was cut by 0 bases and J by 1 base, with 17 bases left in between. CDR1 is SGHRS and CDR2 is YFSETQ in the germline V gene. The CDR3 DNA reads as TGCGCCAGCAGCTTGGGAGGGGTTGGACAGAGTTCCTACGAGCAGTACTTC. Its translation is CASSLGGVGQSSYEQYF. The variable domain in full, with the rest retrieved from reference TRBV5-1 and TRBJ2-7, is KAGVTQTPRYLIKTRGQQVTLSCSPISGHRSVSWYQQTPGQGLQFLFEYFSETQRNKGNFPGRFSGRQFSNSRSEMNVSTLELGDSALYLCASSLGGVGQSSYEQYFGPGTRLTVT.

Only a few counts were recorded for this clonotype. The genes are TRBV4-3 and TRBJ1-2; no clear D. The V end lost 0 bases, the J end lost 4 bases, and 9 bases lay between the germline ends. Germline CDR1 reads LGHNA; CDR2 reads YSLEER. The CDR3 runs 14 residues. The CDR3 is CASSQESDGYGYTF. CDR3 in DNA: TGCGCCAGCAGCCAAGAGTCAGACGGCTATGGCTACACCTTC.

The chain employs TRBV6-1 and TRBJ1-2, with 7 bases fitting TRBD1. The CDR3 has 14 residues. The J segment lost 4 bases and the V segment lost 6 bases, leaving 8 bases of the junction unmatched. Germline V lookup: CDR1 MNHNS, CDR2 SASEGT. This chain's CDR3 is CASSKDRTSYGYTF. CDR3 sequence (DNA): TGTGCCAGCAGCAAGGACAGGACTAGCTATGGCTACACCTTC.

Only a few counts were recorded for this clonotype. This rearrangement joins TRBV6-1 to TRBJ1-1; TRBD1 might be the D (5 bases). Germline assignment: CDR1 MNHNS and CDR2 SASEGT. The CDR3 runs 14 residues. Between the trimmed V and J ends, which lost 9 bases and 0 bases, there was a span of 14 bases. CDR3 nucleotide sequence: TGTGCCAGTACGAGAAACAGGTTGAACACTGAAGCTTTCTTT. It encodes CASTRNRLNTEAFF.

In its sample, this clonotype was seen a few times. The chain recombines TRBV5-1 with TRBJ2-7; no reliable D call. The CDR3 runs to 13 residues. V dropped 1 base and J dropped 6 bases, with 11 bases sitting between them. Germline V gene lookup returns CDR1 SGHRS and CDR2 YFSETQ. In nucleotides, the CDR3 is TGCGCCAGCAGCTTGTCCCCCCTTACCGAGCAGTACTTC. Translation gives CASSLSPLTEQYF.

The rearrangement joins TRBV30 to TRBJ1-4; D perhaps matches TRBD1 (6 bases). CDR3 length: 13 residues. Germline CDR1 and CDR2: GTSNPN and SVGIG (reference sequence). The V end lost 2 bases, the J end lost 8 bases, and 12 bases lay between the germline ends. The DNA for the CDR3 is TGTGCCTGGAGTTCAAGTGGGACAGAAAAACTGTTTTTT. Translation: CAWSSSGTEKLFF.

V is TRBV20-1 and J is TRBJ2-1, with D perhaps TRBD2 (6 bases). Germline loops: CDR1 DFQATT, CDR2 SNEGSKA (reference sequence). The CDR3 extends over 13 amino acids. DNA of the CDR3: TGCAGCCCTCTGCGGGGCTACCACAATGAGCAGTTCTTC. Protein: CSPLRGYHNEQFF.

V gene TRBV6-5 combines with J gene TRBJ2-3; D unresolved. Germline assignment: CDR1 MNHEY and CDR2 SVGAGI. V lost 4 bases and J 6 bases, leaving 8 bases between the germline ends. The CDR3 has 12 residues. CDR3 in amino acids: CASSSNSDTQYF. CDR3 in DNA: TGTGCCAGCAGTTCCAACTCTGATACGCAGTATTTT.

In nucleotides, the CDR3 is TGCGCCAGCAGCGAAAGAGTGATCGACGAGCAGTACTTC. Its translation is CASSERVIDEQYF. The rearrangement joins TRBV5-1 to TRBJ2-7, with unresolved D. From germline, CDR1 is SGHRS and CDR2 YFSETQ. The CDR3 extends over 13 amino acids. V shed 4 bases and J shed 5 bases, with 13 bases lying between them.

This clonotype was recorded a few times. The chain is built from TRBV5-1 and TRBJ2-3, with D hard to call. Per the germline V gene, CDR1 is SGHRS and CDR2 is YFSETQ. The germline V and J ends were trimmed by 4 bases and 4 bases, with 13 bases remaining between them. The CDR3 spans 14 residues. For the CDR3, the DNA is TGCGCCAGCAGCCCGCGACTGCTCGCAGATACGCAGTATTTT. It specifies CASSPRLLADTQYF.

Only a few counts were recorded for this clonotype. The chain has TRBV28 and TRBJ2-7, with 7 nucleotides matching TRBD2. In germline, CDR1 is MDHEN, CDR2 SYDVKM. The CDR3 loop spans 12 amino acids. V trimming: 8 bases; J trimming: 3 bases; junction bases outside the gene matches: 4. The CDR3 region has the DNA TGTGCCAGCGGGGGGGGTATCTACGAGCAGTACTTC. Translating gives CASGGGIYEQYF.

This rearrangement joins TRBV20-1 to TRBJ2-1, with D uncertain. Germline CDR1 DFQATT, CDR2 SNEGSKA (reference sequence). The CDR3 is made up of 13 amino acids. V lost 6 bases to trimming and J lost 3 bases, with 12 bases between them. The CDR3 loop reads CSAPRSFYNEQFF. CDR3 coding DNA: TGCAGTGCCCCCCGAAGCTTCTACAATGAGCAGTTCTTC.

This chain links TRBV5-1 with TRBJ1-2; D unclear. The germline V and J ends were trimmed by 0 bases and 2 bases, with 8 bases remaining between them. Germline CDR1 and CDR2: SGHRS and YFSETQ. This CDR3 comprises 14 residues. CDR3 coding DNA: TGCGCCAGCAGCTTGGAGGGAACGAACTATGGCTACACCTTC. Its translation: CASSLEGTNYGYTF.

This clonotype came up a few times. This chain connects TRBV5-1 to TRBJ2-2, with a tentative D call TRBD1 (5 bases). This CDR3 comprises 14 residues. V was pared by 3 bases and J by 4 bases, with 10 bases between. CDR1 is SGHRS and CDR2 is YFSETQ in the germline V gene. The CDR3 DNA sequence: TGCGCCAGCAGCTCTCAGGGATTCACCGGGGAGCTGTTTTTT. This translates into CASSSQGFTGELFF.

CDR3 DNA: TGTGCCAGCAGCGGAGGTCACCAGCGGGCGCGGTACTATGGCTACACCTTC. Amino acid sequence: CASSGGHQRARYYGYTF. V gene TRBV5-6 combines with J gene TRBJ1-2; D unclear. The CDR3 sequence is 17 residues long. CDR1 is SGHDT, CDR2 YYEEEE, per germline. Trimming stripped 4 bases from V and 3 bases from J, with 22 bases between.

The CDR3 spells CASSPGGGLNNEQFF. In nucleotides, the CDR3 is TGTGCCAGCTCACCGGGAGGAGGACTAAACAATGAGCAGTTCTTC. The rearrangement joins TRBV18 to TRBJ2-1; a possible D gene is TRBD2 (6 bases). Germline lookup yields CDR1 KGHSH and CDR2 LQKENI. This CDR3 region has 15 residues. Trimming cost V 3 bases and J 5 bases, with 14 bases left between them.

The CDR3 sequence is CASSQERDLKETQYF. The CDR3 DNA reads as TGTGCCAGCAGCCAAGAAAGGGACTTGAAAGAGACCCAGTACTTC. The V call is TRBV3-1, the J call TRBJ2-5; TRBD2 might be the D (6 bases). V lost 0 bases to trimming and J lost 3 bases, with 11 bases between them. Germline CDR1 reads LGHDT; CDR2 reads YNNKEL (reference sequence). The CDR3 runs to 15 residues.